A selection of T cell receptor beta chains follows, all from one sample in a study of patients and donors after allogeneic stem cell transplantation. A single record per CDR3 protein comes from TCRdb applying MiXCR to the RT-PCR reads. The sample yields 70,000 to 75,000 distinct CDR3 sequences, about 26% seen once. Sequenced: blood, either unsorted or a sorted T cell fraction (not recorded which). Receptors originate from a human donor who was either an allogeneic HSCT recipient or a stem cell or donor lymphocyte infusion donor (not recorded which). It is not recorded whose cells these are; they may come from a transplant donor. Both conserved end residues are part of each CDR3. The D gene is left open where the match is weak. Where a row states a size, it is once, few, many or the class of an expanded clone; other rows omit it.

clone_size j_call d_call v_call cdr3_nt cdr3_aa
many TRBJ1-2 . TRBV7-9 TGTGCCAGCAGCCTTCTTGCAGGCTATGGCTACACCTTC CASSLLAGYGYTF
. TRBJ2-4 . TRBV20-1 TGCAGTGCTAAGCGCGACGCCAAAAACATTCAGTACTTC CSAKRDAKNIQYF
large TRBJ2-7 TRBD1 TRBV7-9 TGTGCCAGCAGCGTACCCCCGGGACAGGGATTACACTCCTACGAGCAGTACTTC CASSVPPGQGLHSYEQYF
. TRBJ2-7 TRBD1 TRBV25-1 TGTGCCAGCAGTGAAGAAACAGGGGAAACAACCTACGAGCAGTACTTC CASSEETGETTYEQYF
. TRBJ1-4 . TRBV20-1 TGCAGTGCTAGAGGACACATTGAAAAACTGTTTTTT CSARGHIEKLFF
few TRBJ2-3 TRBD2 TRBV5-6 TGTGCCAGCAGCTTAGCGGGAGTGTGGGGCACAGATACGCAGTATTTT CASSLAGVWGTDTQYF
. TRBJ2-2 . TRBV12-3/TRBV12-4 TGTGCCAGCAGTTTGTCTTCGGGGGACACCGGGGAGCTGTTTTTT CASSLSSGDTGELFF
many TRBJ1-6 TRBD1 TRBV18 TGTGCCAGCTCACCAGGGCAGGGGGGTTCACCCCTCCACTTT CASSPGQGGSPLHF
. TRBJ2-1 TRBD2 TRBV9 TGTGCCAGCAGCGTAGGCGGGAGGGACTATGAGCAGTTCTTC CASSVGGRDYEQFF
. TRBJ2-7 . TRBV20-1 TGCAGTGCGTCAGCAGAGTTTTTCTACGAGCGGTACTTC CSASAEFFYERYF
. TRBJ2-5 TRBD2 TRBV10-3 TGTGCCATGTCTAGCGGGGGGCCCTTCCTCCAAGAGACCCAGTACTTC CAMSSGGPFLQETQYF
. TRBJ2-3 . TRBV6-5 TGTGCCAGCAGGGACGGGGTATTCCCCGTGGCAGATACGCAGTATTTT CASRDGVFPVADTQYF
few TRBJ1-1 TRBD1 TRBV29-1 TGCAGCGTTGAACGAGTAACAGGGGGCGAAATGAACACTGAAGCTTTCTTT CSVERVTGGEMNTEAFF
many TRBJ1-4 TRBD1 TRBV4-1 TGCGCCAGCAGCCAAGCCGGGACAGGGTATGAAAAACTGTTTTTT CASSQAGTGYEKLFF
few TRBJ2-2 . TRBV5-1 TGCGCCAGCAGCTTGTTAGAATACGGATACGACGGGGAGCTGTTTTTT CASSLLEYGYDGELFF
many TRBJ1-2 TRBD1 TRBV10-3 TGTGCCGCCTCCGACAGGGAGTATGGCTACACCTTC CAASDREYGYTF
. TRBJ2-5 . TRBV28 TGTGCCAGCACCGCGGGCGCCGTAGTAGAGACCCAGTACTTC CASTAGAVVETQYF
. TRBJ2-7 TRBD1 TRBV29-1 TGCAGCGCCTTGGGGACAGGGGCCTACGAGCAGTACTTC CSALGTGAYEQYF
. TRBJ2-2 . TRBV12-3/TRBV12-4 TGTGCCAGCAGTTTGGCCGGGGCCACCGGGGAGCTGTTTTTT CASSLAGATGELFF
. TRBJ2-5 TRBD2 TRBV9 TGTGCCAGCAGCGTATCGGGAGGGGAAGAGACCCAGTACTTC CASSVSGGEETQYF
. TRBJ1-3 . TRBV9 TGTGCCAGCAGCGTAGACAGATTCTCTGGAAACACCATATATTTT CASSVDRFSGNTIYF
few TRBJ2-7 TRBD2 TRBV7-9 TGTGCCAGCAGCTTAGACCCGGGACTAGCGGTCTACGAGCAGTACTTC CASSLDPGLAVYEQYF
few TRBJ1-5 . TRBV12-3/TRBV12-4 TGTGCCAGCAGCCCGATGGGTCTCTGGGGTCAGCCCCAGCATTTT CASSPMGLWGQPQHF
. TRBJ2-1 . TRBV29-1 TGCAGCGTTGAACCCCCTAGCGTGAATGAGCAGTTCTTC CSVEPPSVNEQFF
many TRBJ2-1 TRBD2 TRBV28 TGTGCCAGCAGTCCAGCGGGAGGGTCCTACAATGAGCAGTTCTTC CASSPAGGSYNEQFF
. TRBJ2-1 . TRBV3-1 TGTGCCAGCAGCCAATCGTACAATGAGCAGTTCTTC CASSQSYNEQFF
. TRBJ2-7 . TRBV11-3 TGTGCCAGCAGCTCTAGGGCCTACTACGAGCAGTACTTC CASSSRAYYEQYF
. TRBJ2-7 . TRBV3-1 TGTGCCAGCAGCCAGAGAGCAGGGAGCTCCTACGAGCAGTACTTC CASSQRAGSSYEQYF
. TRBJ1-1 . TRBV4-3 TGCGCCAGCAGCCAAGAGGCGGCGACATCGGCTGAAGCTTTCTTT CASSQEAATSAEAFF
. TRBJ2-4 TRBD1 TRBV15 TGTGCCACCAGCAGAGGGACAGGACTAGCCAAAAACATTCAGTACTTC CATSRGTGLAKNIQYF
few TRBJ2-3 TRBD2 TRBV12-3/TRBV12-4 TGTGCCAGCAGGCCGACTAGCGGGGCTAGCACAGATACGCAGTATTTT CASRPTSGASTDTQYF
. TRBJ1-5 . TRBV21-1 TGTGCCAGCAGCAAGGGGCAGGGGGCAAGGAAACAGCCCCAGCATTTT CASSKGQGARKQPQHF
. TRBJ1-3 . TRBV7-3 TGTGCCAGCAGCTCAGGGGCCGGAAACACCATATATTTT CASSSGAGNTIYF
few TRBJ1-2 . TRBV5-1 TGCGCCAGCAGCCCGCCCAGGAGGAGGTCGAGCTATGGCTACACCTTC CASSPPRRRSSYGYTF
. TRBJ2-1 . TRBV24-1 TGTGCCACCCGATCAGGGGAGGATGAGCAGTTCTTC CATRSGEDEQFF
many TRBJ2-7 . TRBV29-1 TGCAGCGTTGAAAAGATAGGCGAGCAGTACTTC CSVEKIGEQYF
. TRBJ2-5 . TRBV5-6 TGTGCCAGCAGCTTTTACGGGGGCGCCGGGCAAGAGACCCAGTACTTC CASSFYGGAGQETQYF
. TRBJ2-7 . TRBV19 TGTGCCAGTAGCGGCAGCCCCTACGAGCAGTACTTC CASSGSPYEQYF
few TRBJ2-7 TRBD1 TRBV4-2 TGTGCCAGCAGCCAAGAGCTACAGGGGGCGATGCACGAGCAGTACTTC CASSQELQGAMHEQYF
. TRBJ1-6 . TRBV6-5 TGTGCCAGCAGTTACCCAGCGGTTACCTATAATTCACCCCTCCACTTT CASSYPAVTYNSPLHF
. TRBJ2-2 . TRBV12-3/TRBV12-4 TGTGCCAGCAGTCCGCAGGGGCTTTACACCGGGGAGCTGTTTTTT CASSPQGLYTGELFF
. TRBJ2-3 . TRBV3-1 TGTGCCAGCAGCCAAGCCAGGACTCCGAGCACAGATACGCAGTATTTT CASSQARTPSTDTQYF
many TRBJ2-5 . TRBV6-6 TGTGCCAGCAGTTACTCCTCGCAGACCCAGTACTTC CASSYSSQTQYF
. TRBJ2-5 . TRBV7-7 TGTGCCAGCAGCCTCCTTCCCCCAGAGACCCAGTACTTC CASSLLPPETQYF
few TRBJ2-1 TRBD1 TRBV10-3 TGTGCCATCAGTGACGTCGTAGGACAGGATTACCATGAGCAGTTCTTC CAISDVVGQDYHEQFF
. TRBJ1-2 . TRBV2 TGTGCCAGCAGGGACAGCCCTAACTATGGCTACACCTTC CASRDSPNYGYTF
. TRBJ2-1 TRBD2 TRBV9 TGTGCCAGCAGTCCAATGCTATCTAGCGGGAGTGACAATGAGCAGTTCTTC CASSPMLSSGSDNEQFF
. TRBJ2-2 TRBD2 TRBV5-1 TGCGCCAGCAGTGTTGCTAGCGGGGCAACGAACACCGGGGAGCTGTTTTTT CASSVASGATNTGELFF
many TRBJ1-1 . TRBV20-1 TGCAGTGCTAGAGGGATGGGACTGCAATCAAACACTGAAGCTTTCTTT CSARGMGLQSNTEAFF
few TRBJ1-1 TRBD1 TRBV20-1 TGCAGTGCTAGATCCCCGGGACAGACGAACACTGAAGCTTTCTTT CSARSPGQTNTEAFF
. TRBJ1-5 . TRBV20-1 TGCAGTGCAGCGGGACAACAAAATAGCAATCAGCCCCAGCATTTT CSAAGQQNSNQPQHF
. TRBJ2-7 TRBD2 TRBV14 TGTGCCGGCAGCCCCGGGACTAGCGGGAGTCTCACCTACGAGCAGTACTTC CAGSPGTSGSLTYEQYF
few TRBJ1-1 . TRBV2 TGTGCCAGTCATGCCGGCATGAACACTGAAGCTTTCTTT CASHAGMNTEAFF
. TRBJ1-1 . TRBV7-9 TGTGCCATCTCCGAAATGAACACTGAAGCTTTCTTT CAISEMNTEAFF